These T cell receptor beta chains were read from a single sample in a study of blood T cell repertoires in COVID-19. Measured with immunoSEQ multiplex PCR; TCRdb has only the in-frame clones, and not every one. Found here are about 240,000 clones, roughly four fifths of them singletons; the top ten hold 6.5% to 8.5%. Sequenced: peripheral blood. These receptors were obtained from a woman of 80 years or more with COVID-19, enrolled during active disease. CDR3s include the opening cysteine and the closing phenylalanine or tryptophan. D genes are given only for firm matches. The listing skips clone size in some rows; elsewhere it reads once, few, many or a size class.

CDR3 protein: CASSPTNSGNTIYF
CDR3 DNA: TGTGCCAGCTCACCAACAAACTCTGGAAACACCATATATTTT
V gene: TRBV18
J gene: TRBJ1-3
clone size: few
D gene: .

CDR3 protein: CASSLELLSYNEQFF
CDR3 DNA: TGCGCCAGCAGCTTGGAACTACTCTCCTACAATGAGCAGTTCTTC
V gene: TRBV5-1
J gene: TRBJ2-1
clone size: .
D gene: .

CDR3 protein: CSVVRGAGNYGYTF
CDR3 DNA: TGCAGCGTTGTGCGGGGGGCAGGGAACTATGGCTACACCTTC
V gene: TRBV29-1
J gene: TRBJ1-2
clone size: .
D gene: .

CDR3 protein: CASSLRTGGDQPQHF
CDR3 DNA: TGTGCCAGCAGCCTTAGGACAGGGGGAGATCAGCCCCAGCATTTT
V gene: TRBV7-2
J gene: TRBJ1-5
clone size: .
D gene: TRBD1

CDR3 protein: CASSLGAGQETQYF
CDR3 DNA: TGTGCCAGCAGCTTAGGGGCAGGGCAAGAGACCCAGTACTTC
V gene: TRBV7-9
J gene: TRBJ2-5
clone size: .
D gene: .

CDR3 protein: CSASIGGGVGETQYF
CDR3 DNA: TGCAGTGCTAGTATAGGCGGAGGGGTGGGAGAGACCCAGTACTTC
V gene: TRBV20-1
J gene: TRBJ2-5
clone size: .
D gene: .

CDR3 protein: CASSLLSGLKETQYF
CDR3 DNA: TGTGCTAGCAGCTTACTTTCCGGACTAAAAGAGACCCAGTACTTC
V gene: TRBV7-7
J gene: TRBJ2-5
clone size: .
D gene: .

CDR3 protein: CASSPRPTEAFF
CDR3 DNA: TGTGCCAGCTCACCACGGCCCACTGAAGCTTTCTTT
V gene: TRBV18
J gene: TRBJ1-1
clone size: .
D gene: .

CDR3 protein: CASSTGTGISPLHF
CDR3 DNA: TGTGCCAGCAGCACCGGGACAGGGATTTCACCCCTCCACTTT
V gene: TRBV11-2
J gene: TRBJ1-6
clone size: .
D gene: TRBD1

CDR3 protein: CASSVAGYNEQFF
CDR3 DNA: TGCGCCAGCAGTGTAGCGGGCTACAATGAGCAGTTCTTC
V gene: TRBV10-2
J gene: TRBJ2-1
clone size: .
D gene: TRBD2

CDR3 protein: CASTGNYGYTF
CDR3 DNA: TGTGCCAGCACAGGGAACTATGGCTACACCTTC
V gene: TRBV19
J gene: TRBJ1-2
clone size: few
D gene: .

CDR3 protein: CASRQGNEKLFF
CDR3 DNA: TGTGCCAGCCGACAGGGGAATGAAAAACTGTTTTTT
V gene: TRBV2
J gene: TRBJ1-4
clone size: .
D gene: TRBD1

CDR3 protein: CATSWGPGDTIYF
CDR3 DNA: TGTGCCACCAGCTGGGGACCAGGGGACACCATATATTTT
V gene: TRBV24-1
J gene: TRBJ1-3
clone size: .
D gene: .

CDR3 protein: CASSLQENTEAFF
CDR3 DNA: TGTGCCAGCAGTTTACAGGAGAACACTGAAGCTTTCTTT
V gene: TRBV7-9
J gene: TRBJ1-1
clone size: .
D gene: .

CDR3 protein: CASSPTITGTGGQPQHF
CDR3 DNA: TGTGCCAGCAGTCCCACAATTACCGGGACAGGGGGCCAGCCCCAGCATTTT
V gene: TRBV27
J gene: TRBJ1-5
clone size: .
D gene: TRBD1

CDR3 protein: CASSDLLGGSHIFYSYEQYF
CDR3 DNA: TGTGCCAGCAGTGACCTGCTTGGCGGGAGTCACATCTTCTACTCCTACGAGCAGTACTTC
V gene: TRBV6-4
J gene: TRBJ2-7
clone size: .
D gene: TRBD2

CDR3 protein: CASSLLGTGDEKLFF
CDR3 DNA: TGTGCCAGCAGTCTCCTCGGGACGGGGGATGAAAAACTGTTTTTT
V gene: TRBV6-5
J gene: TRBJ1-4
clone size: .
D gene: .

CDR3 protein: CASSQRTGREQYF
CDR3 DNA: TGCGCCAGCAGCCAGAGGACAGGGCGCGAGCAGTACTTC
V gene: TRBV4-3
J gene: TRBJ2-7
clone size: .
D gene: TRBD1

CDR3 protein: CASSSDRGTEAFF
CDR3 DNA: TGTGCCAGCAGCAGTGACAGGGGCACTGAAGCTTTCTTT
V gene: TRBV9
J gene: TRBJ1-1
clone size: .
D gene: TRBD1

CDR3 protein: CASSLLELAGTYEQYF
CDR3 DNA: TGTGCCAGCAGCTTGTTGGAACTAGCGGGGACCTACGAGCAGTACTTC
V gene: TRBV5-5
J gene: TRBJ2-7
clone size: few
D gene: TRBD2

CDR3 protein: CASSIVAGSGGQTQYF
CDR3 DNA: TGTGCCAGTAGTATTGTGGCAGGGAGCGGAGGGCAGACCCAGTACTTC
V gene: TRBV19
J gene: TRBJ2-5
clone size: .
D gene: .

CDR3 protein: CASSSQWGRDTIYF
CDR3 DNA: TGTGCCAGCAGCTCCCAATGGGGGAGGGACACCATATATTTT
V gene: TRBV11-2
J gene: TRBJ1-3
clone size: .
D gene: .

CDR3 protein: CASSLEAGGYNEQFF
CDR3 DNA: TGTGCCAGCAGCTTAGAGGCGGGGGGATACAATGAGCAGTTCTTC
V gene: TRBV13
J gene: TRBJ2-1
clone size: .
D gene: TRBD2

CDR3 protein: CATRTGPPLHF
CDR3 DNA: TGTGCCACCAGGACAGGGCCACCCCTCCACTTT
V gene: TRBV24-1
J gene: TRBJ1-6
clone size: .
D gene: TRBD1

CDR3 protein: CASSQEGAGGGETQYF
CDR3 DNA: TGTGCCAGCAGCCAAGAAGGAGCGGGAGGTGGAGAGACCCAGTACTTC
V gene: TRBV3-1/TRBV3-2
J gene: TRBJ2-5
clone size: .
D gene: TRBD2

CDR3 protein: CASRKESVTGELFF
CDR3 DNA: TGTGCCAGCAGGAAGGAGTCAGTCACCGGGGAGCTGTTTTTT
V gene: TRBV2
J gene: TRBJ2-2
clone size: once
D gene: .

CDR3 protein: CASTGSTASFYEQYF
CDR3 DNA: TGTGCCAGCACCGGATCGACAGCCTCTTTCTACGAGCAGTACTTC
V gene: TRBV28
J gene: TRBJ2-7
clone size: .
D gene: .

CDR3 protein: CATSDSGGRAQGGELFF
CDR3 DNA: TGTGCCACCAGTGATTCAGGCGGGAGGGCCCAAGGCGGGGAGCTGTTTTTT
V gene: TRBV24-1
J gene: TRBJ2-2
clone size: once
D gene: TRBD2

CDR3 protein: CASSVAYGLAGGDTQYF
CDR3 DNA: TGTGCCAGCAGCGTAGCTTATGGACTAGCGGGAGGAGATACGCAGTATTTT
V gene: TRBV9
J gene: TRBJ2-3
clone size: once
D gene: TRBD2

CDR3 protein: CASSLVSRNTEAFF
CDR3 DNA: TGTGCCAGCAGCTTAGTGTCCCGGAACACTGAAGCTTTCTTT
V gene: TRBV7-2
J gene: TRBJ1-1
clone size: .
D gene: .

CDR3 protein: CASSLGQINTDTQYF
CDR3 DNA: TGTGCCAGCAGCTTAGGCCAGATCAACACAGATACGCAGTATTTT
V gene: TRBV11-2
J gene: TRBJ2-3
clone size: .
D gene: .

CDR3 protein: CASSSGGTNEKLFF
CDR3 DNA: TGTGCCAGCAGTTCAGGGGGAACTAATGAAAAACTGTTTTTT
V gene: TRBV7-9
J gene: TRBJ1-4
clone size: .
D gene: TRBD1

CDR3 protein: CATSDPDWEADTQYF
CDR3 DNA: TGTGCCACCAGTGATCCCGATTGGGAGGCAGATACGCAGTATTTT
V gene: TRBV24-1
J gene: TRBJ2-3
clone size: few
D gene: .

CDR3 protein: CASSWGVVSSTEAFF
CDR3 DNA: TGTGCCAGCAGCTGGGGGGTGGTCAGCAGCACTGAAGCTTTCTTT
V gene: TRBV3-1/TRBV3-2
J gene: TRBJ1-1
clone size: .
D gene: .

CDR3 protein: CASSIGGQGFYQPQHF
CDR3 DNA: TGTGCCAGTAGTATAGGGGGACAGGGATTTTATCAGCCCCAGCATTTT
V gene: TRBV19
J gene: TRBJ1-5
clone size: .
D gene: TRBD1

CDR3 protein: CASSLDRGGNTIYF
CDR3 DNA: TGCGCCAGCAGCTTGGACAGGGGTGGAAACACCATATATTTT
V gene: TRBV5-1
J gene: TRBJ1-3
clone size: .
D gene: TRBD1

CDR3 protein: CASSIRLDGELFF
CDR3 DNA: TGTGCCAGCAGCATACGACTGGACGGGGAGCTGTTTTTT
V gene: TRBV7-3
J gene: TRBJ2-2
clone size: .
D gene: .

CDR3 protein: CASSYGLEGYEQYF
CDR3 DNA: TGTGCCAGCAGTTACGGACTAGAGGGCTACGAGCAGTACTTC
V gene: TRBV6-6
J gene: TRBJ2-7
clone size: few
D gene: TRBD2

CDR3 protein: CASSDRGMREAFF
CDR3 DNA: TGTGCCAGCAGTGACAGGGGGATGCGAGAAGCTTTCTTT
V gene: TRBV6-6
J gene: TRBJ1-1
clone size: .
D gene: TRBD1

CDR3 protein: CASSQGGKGVNYGYTF
CDR3 DNA: TGTGCCAGCAGCCAAGGAGGGAAGGGGGTTAACTATGGCTACACCTTC
V gene: TRBV14
J gene: TRBJ1-2
clone size: .
D gene: .

CDR3 protein: CASSIGQGNQPQHF
CDR3 DNA: TGTGCCAGTAGTATCGGACAGGGTAACCAGCCCCAGCATTTT
V gene: TRBV19
J gene: TRBJ1-5
clone size: .
D gene: TRBD1

CDR3 protein: CAWGGRRVPNYGYTF
CDR3 DNA: TGTGCCTGGGGGGGGAGGAGGGTCCCTAACTATGGCTACACCTTC
V gene: TRBV30
J gene: TRBJ1-2
clone size: few
D gene: .

CDR3 protein: CASSPTGSNNSPLHF
CDR3 DNA: TGTGCCAGCAGCCCTACAGGGAGTAATAATTCACCCCTCCACTTT
V gene: TRBV3-1/TRBV3-2
J gene: TRBJ1-6
clone size: .
D gene: .

CDR3 protein: CASKPAGFYEQYF
CDR3 DNA: TGTGCCAGCAAGCCCGCGGGGTTCTACGAGCAGTACTTC
V gene: TRBV27
J gene: TRBJ2-7
clone size: .
D gene: .

CDR3 protein: CASSPFGGDTDTQYF
CDR3 DNA: TGTGCCAGCAGTCCTTTCGGGGGGGACACAGATACGCAGTATTTT
V gene: TRBV7-3
J gene: TRBJ2-3
clone size: .
D gene: TRBD2

CDR3 protein: CASSLSGTGETEAFF
CDR3 DNA: TGTGCCAGCTCGCTTTCCGGGACAGGGGAGACTGAAGCTTTCTTT
V gene: TRBV18
J gene: TRBJ1-1
clone size: .
D gene: TRBD1

CDR3 protein: CASSLMTSGGATQSNEQFF
CDR3 DNA: TGTGCCAGCAGCCTAATGACTAGCGGGGGGGCCACCCAATCCAATGAGCAGTTCTTC
V gene: TRBV11-2
J gene: TRBJ2-1
clone size: .
D gene: TRBD2

CDR3 protein: CASSPTSGFTDTQYF
CDR3 DNA: TGTGCCAGCAGCCCTACTAGCGGGTTCACAGATACGCAGTATTTT
V gene: TRBV3-1/TRBV3-2
J gene: TRBJ2-3
clone size: medium-sized
D gene: TRBD2

CDR3 protein: CASSYGPNQPQHF
CDR3 DNA: TGTGCCAGCAGTTACGGCCCCAATCAGCCCCAGCATTTT
V gene: TRBV6-6
J gene: TRBJ1-5
clone size: .
D gene: .

CDR3 protein: CASSTIPLNSYEQYF
CDR3 DNA: TGTGCCAGCAGCACAATCCCACTAAACTCCTACGAGCAGTACTTC
V gene: TRBV5-6
J gene: TRBJ2-7
clone size: .
D gene: .

CDR3 protein: CASSYRREALGYTF
CDR3 DNA: TGTGCCAGCAGTTACCGACGGGAGGCTCTTGGCTACACCTTC
V gene: TRBV6-5
J gene: TRBJ1-2
clone size: .
D gene: .

CDR3 protein: CASRFGGSSYNEQFF
CDR3 DNA: TGTGCCAGTAGGTTCGGCGGGAGCTCCTACAATGAGCAGTTCTTC
V gene: TRBV19
J gene: TRBJ2-1
clone size: .
D gene: TRBD2

CDR3 protein: CASSRNGGRDNEQFF
CDR3 DNA: TGTGCCAGCAGCCGAAACGGTGGGAGGGACAATGAGCAGTTCTTC
V gene: TRBV4-2
J gene: TRBJ2-1
clone size: .
D gene: TRBD2

CDR3 protein: CASGGLAVHEQFF
CDR3 DNA: TGTGCCAGTGGGGGACTAGCGGTACATGAGCAGTTCTTC
V gene: TRBV28
J gene: TRBJ2-1
clone size: few
D gene: TRBD2

CDR3 protein: CASSILRGASIITEAFF
CDR3 DNA: TGTGCCAGTAGTATTCTTCGGGGGGCGTCGATAATCACTGAAGCTTTCTTT
V gene: TRBV19
J gene: TRBJ1-1
clone size: .
D gene: .

CDR3 protein: CAWRRGSSYEQYF
CDR3 DNA: TGTGCCTGGAGAAGGGGAAGCTCCTACGAGCAGTACTTC
V gene: TRBV30
J gene: TRBJ2-7
clone size: .
D gene: .

CDR3 protein: CASSDGGRGNTEAFF
CDR3 DNA: TGTGCCAGCAGTGATGGGGGGAGGGGGAACACTGAAGCTTTCTTT
V gene: TRBV6-1
J gene: TRBJ1-1
clone size: once
D gene: .

CDR3 protein: CASSVLGGTPYEQYF
CDR3 DNA: TGTGCCAGCAGCGTCTTAGGGGGAACACCCTACGAGCAGTACTTC
V gene: TRBV5-6
J gene: TRBJ2-7
clone size: .
D gene: .

CDR3 protein: CASSLRRGVDTEAFF
CDR3 DNA: TGTGCCAGCAGCTTACGTCGGGGGGTGGACACTGAAGCTTTCTTT
V gene: TRBV7-9
J gene: TRBJ1-1
clone size: .
D gene: .